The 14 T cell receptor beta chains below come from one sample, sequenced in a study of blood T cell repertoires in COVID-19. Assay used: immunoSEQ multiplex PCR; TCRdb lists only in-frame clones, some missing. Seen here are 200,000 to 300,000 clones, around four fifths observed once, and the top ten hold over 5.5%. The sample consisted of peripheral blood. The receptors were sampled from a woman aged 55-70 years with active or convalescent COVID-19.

This chain's CDR3 is CASSDTRGLTGELFF. In nucleotides, the CDR3 is TGCGCCAGCAGTGATACCAGGGGGCTCACCGGGGAGCTGTTTTTT. The chain employs TRBV10-1 and TRBJ2-2; 8 bases align to TRBD1. Germline values: CDR1 WNHNN, CDR2 SYGVQD (reference sequence). The CDR3 extends over 15 amino acids. V shed 3 bases and J 4 bases; nucleotides not matched to a gene: 4.

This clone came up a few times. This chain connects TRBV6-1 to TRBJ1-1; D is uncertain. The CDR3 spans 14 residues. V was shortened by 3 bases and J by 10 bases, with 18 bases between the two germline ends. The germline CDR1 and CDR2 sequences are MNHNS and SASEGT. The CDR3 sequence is CASSDRRLTLLAFF. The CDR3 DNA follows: TGTGCCAGCAGTGACAGGAGGTTAACACTGTTAGCTTTCTTT.

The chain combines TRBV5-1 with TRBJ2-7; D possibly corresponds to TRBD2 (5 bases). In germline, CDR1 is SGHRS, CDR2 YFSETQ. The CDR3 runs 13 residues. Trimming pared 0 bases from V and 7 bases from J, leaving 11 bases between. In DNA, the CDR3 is TGCGCCAGCAGCTTGGGCGCAGCGGTGGAGCAGTACTTC. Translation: CASSLGAAVEQYF.

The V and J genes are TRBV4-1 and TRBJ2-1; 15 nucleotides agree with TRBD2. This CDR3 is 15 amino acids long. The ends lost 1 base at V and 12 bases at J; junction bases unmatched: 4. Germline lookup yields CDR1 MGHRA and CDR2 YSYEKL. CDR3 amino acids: CASSQVGLAGGRQFF. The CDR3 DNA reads TGCGCCAGCAGCCAAGTAGGACTAGCGGGGGGGCGGCAGTTCTTC.

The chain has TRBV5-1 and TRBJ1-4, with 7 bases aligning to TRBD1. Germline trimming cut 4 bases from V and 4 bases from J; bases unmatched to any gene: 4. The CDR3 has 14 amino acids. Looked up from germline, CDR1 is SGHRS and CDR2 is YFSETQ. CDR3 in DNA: TGCGCCAGCAGCACCGGGACAGATAATGAAAAACTGTTTTTT. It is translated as CASSTGTDNEKLFF.

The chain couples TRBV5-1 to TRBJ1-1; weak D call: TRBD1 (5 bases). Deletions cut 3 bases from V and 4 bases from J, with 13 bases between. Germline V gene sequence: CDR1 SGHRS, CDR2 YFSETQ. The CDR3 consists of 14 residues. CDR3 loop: CASSSHGRGTEAFF. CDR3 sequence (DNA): TGCGCCAGCAGCTCCCATGGTAGGGGCACTGAAGCTTTCTTT.

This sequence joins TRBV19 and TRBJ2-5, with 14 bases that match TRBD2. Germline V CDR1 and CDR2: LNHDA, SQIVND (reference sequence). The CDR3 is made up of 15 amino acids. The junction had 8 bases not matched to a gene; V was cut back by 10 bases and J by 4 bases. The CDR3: CATWGLAGVPETQYF. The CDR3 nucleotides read TGTGCCACGTGGGGACTAGCGGGAGTCCCAGAGACCCAGTACTTC. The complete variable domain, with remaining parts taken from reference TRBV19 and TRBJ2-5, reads DGGITQSPKYLFRKEGQNVTLSCEQNLNHDAMYWYRQDPGQGLRLIYYSQIVNDFQKGDIAEGYSVSREKKESFPLTVTSAQKNPTAFYLCATWGLAGVPETQYFGPGTRLLVL.

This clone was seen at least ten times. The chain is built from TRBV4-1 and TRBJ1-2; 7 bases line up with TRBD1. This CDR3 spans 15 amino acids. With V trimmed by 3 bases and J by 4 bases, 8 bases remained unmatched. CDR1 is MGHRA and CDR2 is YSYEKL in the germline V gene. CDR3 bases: TGCGCCAGCAGCCAGAACCGGGACAGCCTCTATGGCTACACCTTC. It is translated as CASSQNRDSLYGYTF.

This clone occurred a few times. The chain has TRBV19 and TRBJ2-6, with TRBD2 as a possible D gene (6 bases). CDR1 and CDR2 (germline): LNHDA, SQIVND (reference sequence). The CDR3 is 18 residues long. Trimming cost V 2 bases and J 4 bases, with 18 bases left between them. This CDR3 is CASSILGLDGSGANVLTF. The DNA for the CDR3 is TGTGCCAGTAGTATACTGGGACTCGACGGTTCCGGGGCCAACGTCCTGACTTTC.

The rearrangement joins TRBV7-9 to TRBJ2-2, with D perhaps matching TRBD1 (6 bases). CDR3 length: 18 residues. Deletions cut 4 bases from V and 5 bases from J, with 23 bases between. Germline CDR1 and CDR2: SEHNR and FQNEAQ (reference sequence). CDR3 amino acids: CASSSIQMTGPRTGELFF. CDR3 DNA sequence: TGTGCCAGCAGCTCAATACAAATGACAGGCCCACGGACCGGGGAGCTGTTTTTT.

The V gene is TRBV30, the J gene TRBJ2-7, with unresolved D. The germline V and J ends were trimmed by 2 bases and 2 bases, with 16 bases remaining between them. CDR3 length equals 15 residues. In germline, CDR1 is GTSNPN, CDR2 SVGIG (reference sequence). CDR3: CAWSPRLSPTYEQYF. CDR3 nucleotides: TGTGCCTGGAGTCCCCGACTTTCCCCCACCTACGAGCAGTACTTC.

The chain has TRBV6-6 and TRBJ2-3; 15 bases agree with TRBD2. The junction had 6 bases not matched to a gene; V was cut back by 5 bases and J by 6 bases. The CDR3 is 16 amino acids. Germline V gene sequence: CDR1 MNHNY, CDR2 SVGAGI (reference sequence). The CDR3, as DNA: TGTGCCAGCAGTCGAGGGACTAGCGGGGGGACGGATACGCAGTATTTT. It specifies CASSRGTSGGTDTQYF.

The CDR3 nucleotides are TGTGCCAGCAGCCCACCTATGGAGGGCGAGCAGTACTTC. Protein: CASSPPMEGEQYF. The V call is TRBV6-5, the J call TRBJ2-7; a weak D match, TRBD2 (6 bases). The CDR3 runs 13 residues. V lost 6 bases and J lost 6, with 15 bases in between. Germline CDR1 reads MNHEY; CDR2 reads SVGAGI.

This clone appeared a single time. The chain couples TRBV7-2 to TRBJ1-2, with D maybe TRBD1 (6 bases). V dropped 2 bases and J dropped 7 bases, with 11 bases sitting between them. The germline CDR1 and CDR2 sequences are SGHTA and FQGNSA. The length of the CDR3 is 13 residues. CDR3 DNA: TGTGCCAGCAGCTTAAATTCAGGGGCTGGCTACACCTTC. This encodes CASSLNSGAGYTF.